This T cell receptor beta chain was identified in a study of T-cell reconstitution after alpha-beta-depleted transplantation in children. The germline V gene has CDR1 DFQATT and CDR2 SNEGSKA (reference sequence). Trimming removed 3 bases from V and 0 bases from J, with 11 bases in between. The CDR3 loop spans 15 amino acids. Researchers prepared the TCRbeta library using unique molecular identifiers, the study reports. MiXCR was run by TCRdb on the PCR reads, yielding one entry per CDR3 protein. The data show about 540,000 distinct CDR3 sequences, about 18% seen once. This specimen was PBMCs from the stem cell graft donor, taken from the stem cell graft. V usage is TRBV20-1 and J usage is TRBJ1-4; tentative D call: TRBD1 (6 bases). The clonotype originates from a human donor who donated a stem cell graft to a child with acute lymphoblastic leukemia. The CDR3 sequence: CSARYGGTTNEKLFF. The CDR3 DNA sequence: TGCAGTGCTAGGTACGGGGGCACAACTAATGAAAAACTGTTTTTT.